This TCR beta chain was observed in a study of identical twins. Study findings and constraints: Researchers reported excess low generation probability among twin-shared out-of-frame alpha sequences.

Turning to this clonotype: What it binds is not known.

TCRdb called the 5' RACE reads again in MiXCR, with one record for every CDR3 protein. This repertoire shows hundreds of thousands of distinct CDR3 sequences, 18% found once; its top ten account for over 10%. Germline loops: CDR1 PRHDT, CDR2 FYEKMQ (reference sequence). The CDR3 has 14 amino acids. V lost 0 bases, J lost 7 bases, and 9 bases lay in between. In addition, the sample was reused for a study of T cells expressing NK-cell markers. That work contributes: Sorted CD3+CD56+NKG2C+, CD3+CD56+NKG2C- and CD3+CD56-NKG2C+ T cells supplied TCR beta repertoires. The study found these clonotypes also leading the CD3+CD56-NKG2C+ fraction in a handful of donors.

The sequenced sample consisted of PBMCs. The receptor was isolated from a woman aged 18-29 years in good health. The gene calls are TRBV13 and TRBJ2-2; D is uncertain. The CDR3 DNA is TGTGCCAGCAGCTTAGGGACCAGAGTCGGGGAGCTGTTTTTT. Translation gives CASSLGTRVGELFF.